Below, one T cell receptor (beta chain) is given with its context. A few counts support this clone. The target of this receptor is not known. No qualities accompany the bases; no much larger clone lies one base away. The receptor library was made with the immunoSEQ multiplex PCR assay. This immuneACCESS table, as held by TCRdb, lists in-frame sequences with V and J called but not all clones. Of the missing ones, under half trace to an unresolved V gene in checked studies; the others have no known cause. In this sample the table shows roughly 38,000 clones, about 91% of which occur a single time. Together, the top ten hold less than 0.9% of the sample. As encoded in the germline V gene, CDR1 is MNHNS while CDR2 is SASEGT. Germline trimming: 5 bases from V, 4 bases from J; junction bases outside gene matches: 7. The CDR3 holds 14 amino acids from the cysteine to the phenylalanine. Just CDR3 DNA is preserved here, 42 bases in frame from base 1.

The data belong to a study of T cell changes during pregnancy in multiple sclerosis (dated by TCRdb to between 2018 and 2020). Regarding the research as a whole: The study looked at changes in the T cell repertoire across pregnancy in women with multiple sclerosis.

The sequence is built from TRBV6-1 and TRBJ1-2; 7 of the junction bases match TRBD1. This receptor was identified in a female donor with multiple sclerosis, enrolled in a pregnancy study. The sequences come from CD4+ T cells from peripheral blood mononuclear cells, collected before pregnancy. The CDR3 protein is CASSPMEGAYGYTF. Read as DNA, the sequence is TGTGCCAGCAGTCCCATGGAGGGGGCCTATGGCTACACCTTC.